The rows below give T cell receptor beta chains drawn from one sample of a study of T cell repertoires in cytomegalovirus infection. TCRdb re-analysed the reads in MiXCR, keeping a single row per CDR3 protein. Here the sample spans about 680,000 distinct CDR3 sequences, 20% to 25% being singletons. Material: CD8+ T cells from PBMCs. The receptors come from a human donor in good health (CMV status not recorded). Some clones in this sample may be carry-over from other donors' samples. The conserved cysteine and the conserved F or W are not part of the CDR3 here. Fields, in order: J gene, V gene, clone size, D gene, CDR3 length, CDR3 protein. A D gene is named only where the DNA matches it firmly. Rows may omit the clone size; those that give it use once, few, many or a size class.

TRBJ1-2 TRBV7-8 many NA 12 ASSLDGPLGGYT
TRBJ2-2 TRBV11-3 NA NA 15 ASSPRRGTVHTGELF
TRBJ2-3 TRBV10-2 many TRBD2 13 ASRGLAELTDTQY
TRBJ1-2 TRBV2 NA NA 9 ASEKDYGYT
TRBJ2-7 TRBV5-5 NA TRBD2 13 ASSRDGGGSYEQY
TRBJ1-2 TRBV20-1 few NA 11 SAPSDWRNGYT
TRBJ1-5 TRBV4-1 NA NA 15 ASSQAPLSNSNQPQH
TRBJ1-4 TRBV2 few TRBD1 16 ASSDPPPPDRENEKLF
TRBJ1-6 TRBV3-1 few NA 12 ASSPRRHNSPLH
TRBJ2-3 TRBV9 NA NA 12 ASSPVDTTDTQY
TRBJ2-3 TRBV11-1 few NA 14 ASSLEVVGDTDTQY
TRBJ1-1 TRBV28 many NA 12 ASSLTAMNTEAF
TRBJ1-6 TRBV20-1 NA NA 12 SAPPGADNSPLH
TRBJ2-1 TRBV2 few NA 12 ASSEGSWDNEQF
TRBJ2-2 TRBV20-1 NA TRBD2 17 SARDELITSGQNTGELF
TRBJ2-3 TRBV7-8 many NA 17 ASSLDEAGSAVGTDTQY
TRBJ2-2 TRBV28 NA NA 12 ASSTGTFTGELF
TRBJ2-1 TRBV6-2/TRBV6-3 NA TRBD1 15 ASSYPSGTGEINEQF
TRBJ2-5 TRBV20-1 NA NA 15 SAPPGLRRSYQETQY
TRBJ1-2 TRBV7-2 many TRBD1 14 ASSLDRQLRLWSYT
TRBJ2-2 TRBV19 few TRBD2 14 ASMRGGGLVTGELF
TRBJ2-2 TRBV27 NA NA 13 ASSLSVPSTGELF
TRBJ2-2 TRBV12-3/TRBV12-4 NA NA 13 ALRGGALGGGELF
TRBJ2-1 TRBV19 many TRBD2 19 ASKGEGGILAGATPYNEQF
TRBJ1-1 TRBV2 NA NA 12 ASSGTLQNTEAF
TRBJ2-5 TRBV6-2/TRBV6-3 many TRBD1 13 ASSADREYQETQY
TRBJ1-6 TRBV7-9 NA NA 13 ASSFEDSYNSPLH
TRBJ2-1 TRBV20-1 NA NA 12 SALSGLLGNEQF
TRBJ1-1 TRBV7-2 many NA 14 ASSPGAEFREREAF
TRBJ1-1 TRBV28 few NA 12 ASSAGTINTEAF
TRBJ2-3 TRBV15 NA NA 13 ATSRGERNTDTQY
TRBJ1-1 TRBV6-5 NA NA 13 ASSPDPLSTNEAF
TRBJ1-2 TRBV5-8 NA NA 11 ASSLSSWDGYT
TRBJ2-4 TRBV7-9 many NA 15 ASSSGTRGIPKNIQY
TRBJ1-6 TRBV2 NA TRBD1 15 ASSEGARTGSSSPLH
TRBJ2-3 TRBV7-4 NA NA 17 ASSSKTLYSTRSTDTQY
TRBJ2-5 TRBV6-6 NA NA 12 ASSSYRVGETQY
TRBJ2-7 TRBV12-5 few NA 12 ASALGGATYEQY
TRBJ2-5 TRBV9 once NA 13 ASSPWTAYQETQY
TRBJ2-3 TRBV7-6 many TRBD2 12 ASSSAGGTDTQY
TRBJ1-5 TRBV28 NA NA 11 ASNGGANGPQH
TRBJ2-7 TRBV25-1 once TRBD1 11 ASRDRETDEQY
TRBJ2-3 TRBV2 NA TRBD2 13 ASSQTSGATDTQY
TRBJ1-5 TRBV4-2 few TRBD1 12 ASSQETGIQPQH
TRBJ2-3 TRBV28 few NA 14 ASSLTDPTGQDTQY
TRBJ2-2 TRBV7-8 many NA 14 ASSLFDGASLGELF
TRBJ2-3 TRBV24-1 few NA 17 ATSDLYTGPGGFTDTQY
TRBJ2-5 TRBV6-5 NA TRBD2 15 ASSPSSGLPAQETQY
TRBJ2-7 TRBV6-5 NA NA 11 ASSYGAYYEQY
TRBJ2-7 TRBV6-2/TRBV6-3 many TRBD2 11 ASVGLVKHEQY
TRBJ2-5 TRBV11-3 many TRBD2 14 ASSPGLGGGEETQY
TRBJ1-5 TRBV19 many TRBD1 13 ASRENRGSNQPQH
TRBJ1-2 TRBV7-8 many NA 14 ASSLTPVGTAYGYT
TRBJ2-1 TRBV5-6 NA NA 11 ASSFSSNNEQF
TRBJ1-2 TRBV29-1 few NA 11 SVPYGREYGYT
TRBJ2-1 TRBV24-1 NA TRBD2 14 ATSGGRDGPYNEQF
TRBJ2-3 TRBV6-6 few TRBD1 12 ASKGQFSTDTQY
TRBJ1-2 TRBV7-2 many NA 12 ASPVAPGDYGYT